These 22 T cell receptor beta chains were all obtained from the same sample, sequenced in a study of Ad26.COV2.S vaccination and SARS-CoV-2 variants. Data came from immunoSEQ multiplex PCR; TCRdb stores just in-frame clones and leaves some out. The sample carries hundreds of thousands of clones, roughly nine tenths recorded once. Treatment reported: some 20 received Ad26.COV2.S at low or high dose, single or two shots; about 5 received placebo; per-sample allocation not given. Sampling happened 63 days after the first vaccine or placebo injection. This specimen was peripheral blood, taken in a trial of Ad26.COV2.S vaccine versus placebo. The receptors derive from a person between 18 and 65 years old who received the Ad26.COV2.S COVID-19 vaccine or a placebo.

The gene calls are TRBV5-5 and TRBJ2-6; a weak D match, TRBD1 (6 bases). Trimming left V 1 base short and J 0 bases short, with 11 bases between. The CDR3 runs to 17 residues. Per germline, CDR1 SGHKS and CDR2 YYEKEE (reference sequence). CDR3 in amino acids: CASSLPGQSSGANVLTF. CDR3 DNA sequence: TGTGCCAGCAGCTTGCCCGGACAGAGCTCTGGGGCCAACGTCCTGACTTTC. Drawing the rest from reference TRBV5-5 and TRBJ2-6, the complete variable domain is DAGVTQSPTHLIKTRGQQVTLRCSPISGHKSVSWYQQVLGQGPQFIFQYYEKEERGRGNFPDRFSARQFPNYSSELNVNALLLGDSALYLCASSLPGQSSGANVLTFGAGSRLTVL.

V is TRBV19 and J is TRBJ2-1; 9 bases map to TRBD2. In germline, CDR1 is LNHDA, CDR2 SQIVND (reference sequence). This CDR3 has 15 residues. The J segment lost 4 bases and the V segment lost 5 bases, leaving 6 bases of the junction unmatched. CDR3 sequence (DNA): TGTGCCAGTAGTCTGACTAGCGGTGATTACAATGAGCAGTTCTTC. Amino acid sequence: CASSLTSGDYNEQFF.

The V gene is TRBV27, the J gene TRBJ1-1, with unresolved D. CDR3 length: 15 amino acids. Germline loops: CDR1 MNHEY, CDR2 SMNVEV (reference sequence). Trimming pared 4 bases from V and 0 bases from J, leaving 12 bases between. The CDR3 bases are TGTGCCAGCAGTTCAGAAGAGGGCATGAACACTGAAGCTTTCTTT. It translates to CASSSEEGMNTEAFF.

The chain couples TRBV7-9 to TRBJ2-1; D remains unclear. The V and J ends lost 3 bases and 12 bases respectively, with 9 bases between them. The germline V gene encodes CDR1 SEHNR and CDR2 FQNEAQ (reference sequence). This CDR3 spans 11 amino acids. The DNA for the CDR3 is TGTGCCAGCAGCTTCTCCCGTGGGCAGTTCTTC. Its translation is CASSFSRGQFF.

This clone was observed once. The genes are TRBV30 and TRBJ1-2; TRBD1 might be the D (5 bases). Germline CDR1 reads GTSNPN; CDR2 reads SVGIG (reference sequence). Trimming took 5 bases from V and 2 from J, leaving 15 bases between them. The CDR3 sequence is 14 residues long. The CDR3 reads CAWARDGINYGYTF. The CDR3, as DNA: TGTGCCTGGGCGAGGGACGGTATAAACTATGGCTACACCTTC.

The V and J genes are TRBV10-3 and TRBJ1-5; TRBD1 matches at 12 bases. CDR1 ENHRY and CDR2 SYGVKD come from the germline V gene. The CDR3 runs to 15 residues. The ends lost 6 bases at V and 6 bases at J; junction bases unmatched: 6. Written as DNA, the CDR3 is TGTGCCATCAGCACCGGGACAGGGGGCGGTCAGCCCCAGCATTTT. Its translation is CAISTGTGGGQPQHF.

CDR3 nucleotide sequence: TGTGCCAGCAGCCGTGGGCGAAATGAAAAACTGTTTTTT. Its translation is CASSRGRNEKLFF. The rearrangement uses TRBV11-1 and TRBJ1-4, with D unclear. This CDR3 is 13 amino acids long. Trimming took off 5 bases at V and 5 bases at J, with 9 bases between the two ends. Germline V CDR1 and CDR2: SGHAT, FQDESV (reference sequence).

CDR3 sequence (DNA): TGTGCCAGCAGCTTGGCCGGGTTTTCCTACAATGAGCAGTTCTTC. Amino acid sequence: CASSLAGFSYNEQFF. This chain connects TRBV5-8 to TRBJ2-1, with D hard to call. The CDR3 loop spans 15 amino acids. V lost 0 bases, J lost 1 base, and 8 bases lay in between. CDR1 is SGHTS and CDR2 is YDEGEE in the germline V gene.

This chain connects TRBV15 to TRBJ2-3; D not certain. Trimming removed 5 bases at V and 2 bases at J, with 11 bases between. The CDR3 length is 14 residues. The germline V gene has CDR1 LNHNV and CDR2 YYDKDF (reference sequence). Here the CDR3 reads CATSPGHLTDTQYF. The CDR3 DNA follows: TGTGCCACCAGCCCCGGCCATCTCACAGATACGCAGTATTTT.

The V call is TRBV30, the J call TRBJ2-7; 9 bases are shared with TRBD1. The length of the CDR3 is 13 residues. Germline V gene data show CDR1 as GTSNPN and CDR2 as SVGIG (reference sequence). V lost 2 bases and J lost 6; bases outside the gene matches: 5. CDR3 nucleotide sequence: TGTGCCTGGAGTCTGGACAGGGGTGGCGAGCAGTACTTC. Translated, it gives CAWSLDRGGEQYF.

The chain uses TRBV30 and TRBJ1-4; D is possibly TRBD1 (5 bases). CDR3 length: 13 amino acids. Trimming left V 0 bases short and J 10 bases short, with 12 bases between. Germline-derived CDR1 and CDR2 are GTSNPN and SVGIG (reference sequence). CDR3 nucleotide sequence: TGTGCCTGGAGTGTGGTGGGGGAGTCAAAACTGTTTTTT. This sequence encodes CAWSVVGESKLFF.

CDR3 residues: CASSTGLAGANLQETQYF. CDR3 coding DNA: TGCGCCAGCAGCACCGGACTAGCGGGGGCAAATCTCCAAGAGACCCAGTACTTC. The genes are TRBV5-1 and TRBJ2-5, with 13 bases that match TRBD2. J lost 1 base, V lost 4 bases, and 10 bases had no gene match. This CDR3 comprises 18 residues. Germline CDR1 and CDR2: SGHRS and YFSETQ. The whole variable domain, filled in from reference TRBV5-1 and TRBJ2-5, reads KAGVTQTPRYLIKTRGQQVTLSCSPISGHRSVSWYQQTPGQGLQFLFEYFSETQRNKGNFPGRFSGRQFSNSRSEMNVSTLELGDSALYLCASSTGLAGANLQETQYFGPGTRLLVL.

The CDR3 DNA reads TGTGCCAGCAGATTTGGACTAGCGGGAGACAATGAGCAGTTCTTC. It is translated as CASRFGLAGDNEQFF. The chain carries TRBV5-4 and TRBJ2-1; TRBD2 aligns across 13 bases. This CDR3 region has 15 residues. Germline-derived CDR1 and CDR2 are SGHNT and YYREEE (reference sequence). V shed 5 bases and J 5 bases; nucleotides not matched to a gene: 4.

This clone was observed a single time. The genes are TRBV10-2 and TRBJ1-3; TRBD1 is a possible D gene (6 bases). The CDR3 loop spans 16 amino acids. V was trimmed by 4 bases and J by 0 bases, leaving 13 bases between them. Germline V gene data show CDR1 as WSHSY and CDR2 as SAAADI. The CDR3 is CASSGSGGYSGNTIYF. In DNA form, the CDR3 reads TGCGCCAGCAGTGGATCCGGGGGCTACTCTGGAAACACCATATATTTT.

The chain links TRBV2 to TRBJ2-5, with 9 bases identical to TRBD2. Germline V gene data show CDR1 as SNHLY and CDR2 as FYNNEI. The trim removed 5 bases at V and 4 bases at J, leaving 2 bases unmatched. The CDR3 runs 13 residues. The CDR3 region has the DNA TGTGCCAGCAGTCTAGCGGGAAGAGAGACCCAGTACTTC. It specifies CASSLAGRETQYF.

The chain carries TRBV23-1 and TRBJ1-5; D uncertain. TRBV23-1 is flagged as an ORF with uncertain function. Trimming took off 7 bases at V and 4 bases at J, with 14 bases between the two ends. This CDR3 has 14 residues. CDR3 sequence reads: CASIARTENQPQHF. CDR3 DNA sequence: TGCGCCAGCATCGCAAGGACGGAGAATCAGCCCCAGCATTTT.

V usage is TRBV5-8 and J usage is TRBJ2-5; TRBD2 matches at 12 bases. Trimming at V came to 5 bases and at J to 1 base, leaving 6 bases not matched to a gene. This CDR3 contains 16 residues. The germline CDR1 and CDR2 sequences are SGHTS and YDEGEE. CDR3 nucleotides: TGTGCCAGCAGGCTCGGACTAGCGGGGATCCAAGAGACCCAGTACTTC. This codes for CASRLGLAGIQETQYF.

This chain links TRBV25-1 with TRBJ1-1; the D is unclear. Germline V gene sequence: CDR1 MGHDK, CDR2 SYGVNS. The CDR3 is made up of 14 amino acids. Between the trimmed V and J ends, which lost 5 bases and 2 bases, there was a span of 12 bases. CDR3 loop: CASSHGVSNTEAFF. The DNA for the CDR3 is TGTGCCAGCAGTCATGGGGTCAGTAACACTGAAGCTTTCTTT.

The chain carries TRBV25-1 and TRBJ2-1; possibly TRBD1 or TRBD2 for D (5 bases each). The CDR3 has 14 amino acids. Germline V gives CDR1 MGHDK, CDR2 SYGVNS. Trimming shortened V by 5 bases and J by 10 bases, and 18 bases separated the two germline ends. CDR3 protein: CASSSGTAYREQFF. The CDR3 bases are TGTGCCAGCAGTTCCGGGACCGCCTACAGGGAGCAGTTCTTC.

The chain carries TRBV11-2 and TRBJ2-7; no definite D call. This CDR3 is built from 11 residues. Germline-derived CDR1 and CDR2 are SGHAT and FQNNGV. V was trimmed by 5 bases and J by 3 bases, leaving 5 bases between them. The chain's CDR3 is CASSAHYEQYF. The CDR3 DNA reads as TGTGCCAGCAGCGCCCACTACGAGCAGTACTTC.

CDR3 protein: CASSITGEVKLFF. As DNA, the CDR3 is TGTGCCAGTAGTATAACGGGGGAAGTAAAACTGTTTTTT. The J gene is TRBJ1-4, the V gene TRBV19, with D possibly being TRBD1 (5 bases). With 2 bases removed from V and 10 bases from J, the gap between germline ends came to 11 bases. This CDR3 is 13 amino acids long. From germline, CDR1 is LNHDA and CDR2 SQIVND (reference sequence).

This chain joins TRBV15 and TRBJ2-1; D possibly corresponds to TRBD1 (5 bases). Germline V gives CDR1 LNHNV, CDR2 YYDKDF (reference sequence). The CDR3 has 17 amino acids. V lost 3 bases and J lost 0, with 15 bases in between. The CDR3 nucleotides are TGTGCCACCAGCAGTCCCCAGGGCTTATACTCCTACAATGAGCAGTTCTTC. Amino acids: CATSSPQGLYSYNEQFF. The full variable domain, with the rest looked up from reference TRBV15 and TRBJ2-1, is DAMVIQNPRYQVTQFGKPVTLSCSQTLNHNVMYWYQQKSSQAPKLLFHYYDKDFNNEADTPDNFQSRRPNTSFCFLDIRSPGLGDTAMYLCATSSPQGLYSYNEQFFGPGTRLTVL.